These 8 T cell receptor beta chains were sequenced from one sample in a study of T-cell memory formation after mild COVID-19. A single record per CDR3 protein comes from TCRdb applying MiXCR to the 5' RACE reads. Here the sample spans roughly 99,000 distinct CDR3 sequences, approximately 15% being singletons. Sequencing input: PBMCs or a T cell subset sorted from them (not recorded which). Receptors were obtained from a man in his late teens or twenties who had mild COVID-19 (a few samples of this study predate the infection). Cell type and time point are not known.

This chain links TRBV29-1 with TRBJ2-6; D gene ambiguous. Per germline, CDR1 SQVTM and CDR2 ANQGSEA. V lost 0 bases to trimming and J lost 0 bases, with 9 bases between them. CDR3 length: 16 residues. CDR3 amino acids: CSVEDPSNSGANVLTF. The CDR3 region has the DNA TGCAGCGTTGAAGACCCATCGAACTCTGGGGCCAACGTCCTGACTTTC.

V gene TRBV6-5 combines with J gene TRBJ1-3; D is unclear. CDR1 and CDR2 from the germline V gene are MNHEY and SVGAGI. This CDR3 is 13 amino acids long. V was cut by 6 bases and J by 2 bases, with 8 bases left in between. The CDR3, as DNA: TGTGCCAGCAGAGAAGCGCCTGGAAACACCATATATTTT. Translating gives CASREAPGNTIYF.

The chain combines TRBV4-1 with TRBJ2-1; 8 nucleotides match TRBD2. V shed 5 bases and J 5 bases; nucleotides not matched to a gene: 11. Germline CDR1 MGHRA, CDR2 YSYEKL. CDR3 length: 16 residues. The CDR3 protein is CASSRPGRGDHNEQFF. The CDR3 region has the DNA TGCGCCAGCAGCAGGCCTGGGCGGGGGGATCACAATGAGCAGTTCTTC.

The CDR3 sequence: CASTQLPGHGYTF. The CDR3 DNA sequence: TGTGCCAGCACCCAGCTGCCAGGTCATGGCTACACCTTC. The rearrangement links TRBV12-3 or TRBV12-4 to TRBJ1-2; D remains unclear. The CDR3 spans 13 residues. Deletions cut 7 bases from V and 6 bases from J, with 15 bases between.

This clonotype was observed a handful of times. The chain employs TRBV12-3 or TRBV12-4 and TRBJ1-3; possible D gene TRBD1, 5 bases. This CDR3 is 15 amino acids long. V lost 6 bases and J 0 bases, leaving 12 bases between the germline ends. The DNA of the CDR3 is TGTGCCAGCAGCCGTGGGGGGGTCTCTGGAAACACCATATATTTT. Protein product: CASSRGGVSGNTIYF.

The genes are TRBV27 and TRBJ2-7, with D perhaps being TRBD1 or TRBD2 (6 bases each). CDR1 is MNHEY, CDR2 SMNVEV, per germline (reference sequence). The CDR3 is made up of 13 amino acids. V was pared by 8 bases and J by 4 bases, with 15 bases between. CDR3 sequence (DNA): TGTGCCAGCGCCTGGGGGGCGCGTTACGAGCAGTACTTC. This translates into CASAWGARYEQYF.

There are a few counts of this clonotype. The rearrangement joins TRBV7-9 to TRBJ2-5; 11 bases map to TRBD2. CDR3 size: 15 residues. Germline CDR1 SEHNR, CDR2 FQNEAQ (reference sequence). J was trimmed by 1 base and V by 5 bases; bases with no gene match: 3. In nucleotides, the CDR3 is TGTGCCAGCAGCCGACTAGCGGGGAGCCAAGAGACCCAGTACTTC. This translates into CASSRLAGSQETQYF.

This clonotype was observed a handful of times. The chain carries TRBV7-9 and TRBJ2-7; no firm D call. CDR1 SEHNR and CDR2 FQNEAQ come from the germline V gene (reference sequence). The CDR3 contains 12 residues. The V end was cut by 2 bases, the J end by 6 bases, with 8 bases between. The CDR3 loop reads CASSLRPGEQYF. CDR3 in DNA: TGTGCCAGCAGCTTACGACCGGGCGAGCAGTACTTC.